This T cell receptor beta chain was sequenced for a study of T-cell reconstitution after alpha-beta-depleted transplantation in children. Unmatched junction bases numbered 6, after V lost 6 bases and J lost 5 bases. Germline CDR1 and CDR2: DFQATT and SNEGSKA (reference sequence). The CDR3 runs to 14 residues. Unique molecular identifiers were used in preparing the TCRbeta library. TCRdb re-analysed the PCR reads in MiXCR, keeping a single row per CDR3 protein. The sample holds about 610,000 distinct CDR3 sequences, over 9.5% seen once. The clonotype comes from a human donor who donated a stem cell graft to a child with acute myeloid leukemia. The material was PBMCs from the stem cell graft donor, obtained from the stem cell graft. The V call is TRBV20-1, the J call TRBJ1-6; TRBD1 agrees at 8 bases. For the CDR3, the DNA is TGCAGTGCCAGGACAGGGAGCAATAATTCACCCCTCCACTTT. Translating it yields CSARTGSNNSPLHF.